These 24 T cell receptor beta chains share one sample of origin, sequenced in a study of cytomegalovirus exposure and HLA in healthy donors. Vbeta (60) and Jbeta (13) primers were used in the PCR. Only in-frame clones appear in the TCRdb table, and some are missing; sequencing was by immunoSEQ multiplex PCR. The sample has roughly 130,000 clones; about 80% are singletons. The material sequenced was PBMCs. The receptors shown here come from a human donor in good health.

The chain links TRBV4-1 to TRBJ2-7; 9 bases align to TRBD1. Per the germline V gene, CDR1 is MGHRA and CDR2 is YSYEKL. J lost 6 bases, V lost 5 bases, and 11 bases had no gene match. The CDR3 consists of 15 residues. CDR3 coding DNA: TGCGCCAGCAGCGGGGACAGGGAGTTCCCTCCCGAGCAGTACTTC. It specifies CASSGDREFPPEQYF.

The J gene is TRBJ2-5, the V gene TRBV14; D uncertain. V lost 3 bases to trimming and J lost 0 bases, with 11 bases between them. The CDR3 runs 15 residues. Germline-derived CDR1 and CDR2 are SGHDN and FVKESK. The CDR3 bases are TGTGCCAGCAGCCATAGCAATGCAAACCAAGAGACCCAGTACTTC. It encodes CASSHSNANQETQYF.

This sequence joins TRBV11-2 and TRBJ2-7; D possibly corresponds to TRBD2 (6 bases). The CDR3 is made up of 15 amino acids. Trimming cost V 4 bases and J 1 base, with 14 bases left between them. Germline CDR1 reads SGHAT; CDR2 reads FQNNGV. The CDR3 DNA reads TGTGCCAGCAGCTCAAGGGGCGGAGGGTCCTACGAGCAGTACTTC. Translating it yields CASSSRGGGSYEQYF. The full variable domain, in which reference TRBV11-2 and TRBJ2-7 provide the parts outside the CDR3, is EAGVAQSPRYKIIEKRQSVAFWCNPISGHATLYWYQQILGQGPKLLIQFQNNGVVDDSQLPKDRFSAERLKGVDSTLKIQPAKLEDSAVYLCASSSRGGGSYEQYFGPGTRLTVT.

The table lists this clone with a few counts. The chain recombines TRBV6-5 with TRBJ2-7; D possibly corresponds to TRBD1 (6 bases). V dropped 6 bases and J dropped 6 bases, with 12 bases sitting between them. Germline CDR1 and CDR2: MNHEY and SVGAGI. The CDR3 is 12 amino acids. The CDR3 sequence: CASSRTGFEQYF. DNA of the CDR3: TGTGCCAGCAGCAGAACAGGGTTCGAGCAGTACTTC.

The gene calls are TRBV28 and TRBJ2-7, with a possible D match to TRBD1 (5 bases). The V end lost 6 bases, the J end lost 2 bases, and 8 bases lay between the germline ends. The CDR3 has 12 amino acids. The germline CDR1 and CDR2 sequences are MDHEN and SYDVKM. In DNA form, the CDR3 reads TGTGCCAGCAGGACAGTACCCTACGAGCAGTACTTC. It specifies CASRTVPYEQYF.

The CDR3 sequence is CTSSQDEGSHEKLFF. In DNA form, the CDR3 reads TGCACCAGCAGCCAAGATGAGGGTAGCCATGAAAAACTGTTTTTT. The chain links TRBV1 to TRBJ1-4. TRBV1 is reported as a pseudogene. CDR3 length: 15 amino acids.

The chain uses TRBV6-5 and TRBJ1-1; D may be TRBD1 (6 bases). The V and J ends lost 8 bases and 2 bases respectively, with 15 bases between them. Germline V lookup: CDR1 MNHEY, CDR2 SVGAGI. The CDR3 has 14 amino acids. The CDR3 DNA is TGTGCCAGCTGTTCCGGGACACTTAACACTGAAGCTTTCTTT. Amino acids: CASCSGTLNTEAFF.

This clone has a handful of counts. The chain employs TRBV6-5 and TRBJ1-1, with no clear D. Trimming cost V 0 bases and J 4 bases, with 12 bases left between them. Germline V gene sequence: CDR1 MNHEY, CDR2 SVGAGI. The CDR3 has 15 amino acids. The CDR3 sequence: CASSYSSNGVTEAFF. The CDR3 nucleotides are TGTGCCAGCAGTTACTCGAGTAACGGGGTCACTGAAGCTTTCTTT.

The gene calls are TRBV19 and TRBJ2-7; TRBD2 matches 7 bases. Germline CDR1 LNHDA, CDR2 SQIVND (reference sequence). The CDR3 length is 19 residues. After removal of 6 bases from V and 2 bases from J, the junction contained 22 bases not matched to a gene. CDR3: CASSRVLRGSPDVAYEQYF. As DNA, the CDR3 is TGTGCCAGTAGCCGCGTCCTGCGGGGGTCCCCCGATGTCGCCTACGAGCAGTACTTC.

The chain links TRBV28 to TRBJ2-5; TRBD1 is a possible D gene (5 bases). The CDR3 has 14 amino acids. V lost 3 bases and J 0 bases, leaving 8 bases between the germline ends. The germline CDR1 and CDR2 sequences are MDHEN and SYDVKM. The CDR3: CASSFGAYQETQYF. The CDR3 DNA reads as TGTGCCAGCAGTTTTGGGGCTTACCAAGAGACCCAGTACTTC.

CDR3 residues: CASSTIPPHRGRPETQYF. The CDR3 coding sequence is TGTGCCAGCAGTACTATCCCCCCCCACAGGGGGCGTCCCGAGACCCAGTACTTC. The chain is built from TRBV28 and TRBJ2-5; TRBD1 matches at 9 bases. This CDR3 spans 18 amino acids. V trimming: 5 bases; J trimming: 5 bases; junction bases outside the gene matches: 18. Looked up from germline, CDR1 is MDHEN and CDR2 is SYDVKM.

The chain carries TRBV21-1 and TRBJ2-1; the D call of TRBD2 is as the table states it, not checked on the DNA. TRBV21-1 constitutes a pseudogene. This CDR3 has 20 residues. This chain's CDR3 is CASSKWGFLGGVSSYNEQFF. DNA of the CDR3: TGTGCCAGCAGCAAATGGGGGTTTTTGGGCGGGGTAAGCTCCTACAATGAGCAGTTCTTC.

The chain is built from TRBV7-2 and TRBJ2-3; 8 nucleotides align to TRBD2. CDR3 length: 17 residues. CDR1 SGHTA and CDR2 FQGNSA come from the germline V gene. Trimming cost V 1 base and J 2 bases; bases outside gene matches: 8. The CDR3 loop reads CASSLGTSLVPTDTQYF. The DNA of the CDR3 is TGTGCCAGCAGCTTAGGGACTAGCTTGGTCCCCACAGATACGCAGTATTTT.

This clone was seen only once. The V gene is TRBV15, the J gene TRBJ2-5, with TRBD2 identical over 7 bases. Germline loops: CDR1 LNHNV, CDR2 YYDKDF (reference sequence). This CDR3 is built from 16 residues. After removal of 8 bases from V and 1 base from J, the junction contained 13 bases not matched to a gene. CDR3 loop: CATSRDYPARQETQYF. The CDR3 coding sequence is TGTGCCACCTCGAGGGACTACCCCGCCCGCCAAGAGACCCAGTACTTC.

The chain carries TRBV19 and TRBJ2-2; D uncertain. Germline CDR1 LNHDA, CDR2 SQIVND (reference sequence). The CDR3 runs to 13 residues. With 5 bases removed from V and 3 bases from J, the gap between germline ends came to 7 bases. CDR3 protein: CASSDQDTGELFF. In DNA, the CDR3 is TGTGCCAGTAGTGACCAGGACACCGGGGAGCTGTTTTTT. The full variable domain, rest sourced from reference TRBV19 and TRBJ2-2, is DGGITQSPKYLFRKEGQNVTLSCEQNLNHDAMYWYRQDPGQGLRLIYYSQIVNDFQKGDIAEGYSVSREKKESFPLTVTSAQKNPTAFYLCASSDQDTGELFFGEGSRLTVL.

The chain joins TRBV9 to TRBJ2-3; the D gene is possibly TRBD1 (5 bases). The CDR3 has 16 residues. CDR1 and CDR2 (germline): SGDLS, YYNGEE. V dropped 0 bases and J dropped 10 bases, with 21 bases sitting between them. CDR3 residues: CASSVVGQGDTSAQYF. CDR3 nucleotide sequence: TGTGCCAGCAGCGTAGTTGGTCAGGGTGACACGTCGGCGCAGTATTTT.

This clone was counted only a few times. CDR3 residues: CASSAGQDYEQYF. CDR3 sequence (DNA): TGTGCCAGTAGCGCGGGACAGGACTACGAGCAGTACTTC. The chain employs TRBV19 and TRBJ2-7; TRBD1 matches at 8 bases. V trimming: 6 bases; J trimming: 3 bases; junction bases outside the gene matches: 4. The CDR3 is made up of 13 amino acids. CDR1 is LNHDA and CDR2 is SQIVND in the germline V gene (reference sequence).

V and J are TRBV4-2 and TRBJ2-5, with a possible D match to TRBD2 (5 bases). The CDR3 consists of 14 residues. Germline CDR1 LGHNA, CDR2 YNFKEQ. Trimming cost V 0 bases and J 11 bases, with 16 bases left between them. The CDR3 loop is CASSQDFRAEEQYF. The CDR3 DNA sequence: TGTGCCAGCAGCCAAGACTTCCGTGCGGAGGAGCAGTACTTC.

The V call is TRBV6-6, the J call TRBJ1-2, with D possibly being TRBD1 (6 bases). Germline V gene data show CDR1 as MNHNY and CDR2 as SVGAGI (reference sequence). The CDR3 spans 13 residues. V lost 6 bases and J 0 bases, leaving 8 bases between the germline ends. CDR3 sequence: CASSGQTNYGYTF. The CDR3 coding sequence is TGTGCCAGCAGCGGACAGACTAACTATGGCTACACCTTC.

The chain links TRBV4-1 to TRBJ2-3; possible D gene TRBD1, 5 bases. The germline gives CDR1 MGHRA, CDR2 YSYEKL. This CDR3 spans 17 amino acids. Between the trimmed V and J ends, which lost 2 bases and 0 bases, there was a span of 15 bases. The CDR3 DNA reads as TGCGCCAGCAGCCAAAAGACAGAAGGGCCTAGCACAGATACGCAGTATTTT. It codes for CASSQKTEGPSTDTQYF.

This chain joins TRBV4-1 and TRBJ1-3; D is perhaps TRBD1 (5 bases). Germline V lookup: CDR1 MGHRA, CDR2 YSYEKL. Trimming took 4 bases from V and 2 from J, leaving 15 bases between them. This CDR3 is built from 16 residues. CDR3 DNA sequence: TGCGCCAGCAGCCGCCCAGGGCAGGCTGCTGGAAACACCATATATTTT. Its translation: CASSRPGQAAGNTIYF.

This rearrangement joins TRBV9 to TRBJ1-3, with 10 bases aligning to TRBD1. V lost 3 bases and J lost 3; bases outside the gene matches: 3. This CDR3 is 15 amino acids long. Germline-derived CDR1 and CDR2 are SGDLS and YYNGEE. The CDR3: CASSDGTGDGNTIYF. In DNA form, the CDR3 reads TGTGCCAGCAGCGACGGGACAGGGGATGGAAACACCATATATTTT.

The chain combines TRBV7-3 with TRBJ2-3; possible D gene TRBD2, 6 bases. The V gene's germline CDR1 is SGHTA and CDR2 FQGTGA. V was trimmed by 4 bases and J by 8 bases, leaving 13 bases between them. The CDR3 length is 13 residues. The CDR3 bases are TGTGCCAGCAGCTCCGGGGGAGTTGGTACGCAGTATTTT. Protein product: CASSSGGVGTQYF.

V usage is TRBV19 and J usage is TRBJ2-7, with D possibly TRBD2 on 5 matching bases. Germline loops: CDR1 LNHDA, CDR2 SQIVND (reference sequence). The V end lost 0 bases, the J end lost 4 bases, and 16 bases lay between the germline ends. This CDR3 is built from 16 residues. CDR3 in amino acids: CASSIDLGRGFYEQYF. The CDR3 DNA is TGTGCCAGTAGTATAGATCTGGGTCGGGGATTTTACGAGCAGTACTTC.